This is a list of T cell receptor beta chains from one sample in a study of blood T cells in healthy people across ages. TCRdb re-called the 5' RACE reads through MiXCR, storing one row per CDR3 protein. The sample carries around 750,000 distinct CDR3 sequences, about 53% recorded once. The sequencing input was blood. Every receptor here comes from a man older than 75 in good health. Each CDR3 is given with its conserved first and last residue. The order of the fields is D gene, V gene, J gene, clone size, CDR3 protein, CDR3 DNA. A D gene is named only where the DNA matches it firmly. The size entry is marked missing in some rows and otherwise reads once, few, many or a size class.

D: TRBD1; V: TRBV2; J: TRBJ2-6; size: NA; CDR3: CASSGRTGRSSGTNVLTF; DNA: TGTGCCAGCAGTGGTAGGACAGGCCGAAGCTCTGGGACCAACGTCCTGACTTTC
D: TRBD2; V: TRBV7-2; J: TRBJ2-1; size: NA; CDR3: CASSLTGSGRAYNEQFF; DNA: TGTGCCAGCAGCTTGACGGGTAGCGGGAGAGCCTACAATGAGCAGTTCTTC
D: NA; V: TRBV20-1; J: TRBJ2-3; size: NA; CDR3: CSARGRPGAAYF; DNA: TGCAGTGCTAGAGGGAGGCCAGGGGCCGCGTATTTT
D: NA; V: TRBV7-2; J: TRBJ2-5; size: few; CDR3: CASSLLVEETQYF; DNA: TGTGCCAGCAGCCTACTAGTGGAGGAGACCCAGTACTTC
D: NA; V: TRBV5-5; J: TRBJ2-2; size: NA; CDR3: CASSQGPRNGELFF; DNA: TGTGCCAGCAGCCAGGGCCCGAGAAACGGGGAGCTGTTTTTT
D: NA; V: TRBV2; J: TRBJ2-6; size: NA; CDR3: CASSEGHSGANVLTF; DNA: TGTGCCAGCAGTGAGGGACACTCTGGGGCCAACGTCCTGACTTTC
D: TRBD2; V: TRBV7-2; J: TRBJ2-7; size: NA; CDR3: CASSLTGRADEQYF; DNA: TGTGCCAGCAGCTTAACCGGGAGGGCCGACGAGCAGTACTTC
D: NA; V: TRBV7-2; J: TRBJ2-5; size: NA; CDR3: CASSLAQVAPQYF; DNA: TGTGCCAGCAGCTTAGCGCAGGTAGCGCCACAGTACTTC
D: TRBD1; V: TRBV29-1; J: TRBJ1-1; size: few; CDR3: CSVGGDSPAGEAFF; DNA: TGCAGCGTTGGGGGGGACAGCCCCGCAGGTGAAGCTTTCTTT
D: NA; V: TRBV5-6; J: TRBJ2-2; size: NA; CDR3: CASSPDLTRTGELFF; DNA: TGTGCCAGCAGCCCTGACCTCACACGTACCGGGGAGCTGTTTTTT
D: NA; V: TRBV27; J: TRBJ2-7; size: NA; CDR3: CASSSTVPSYEQYF; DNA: TGTGCCAGCAGTTCGACAGTCCCATCCTACGAGCAGTACTTC
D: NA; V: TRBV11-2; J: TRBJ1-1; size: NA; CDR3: CASSLGDGFEAFF; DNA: TGTGCCAGTAGCTTAGGGGACGGTTTTGAAGCTTTCTTT
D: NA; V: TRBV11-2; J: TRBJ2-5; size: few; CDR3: CASSWDTQEMTQYF; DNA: TGTGCCAGCAGCTGGGACACCCAAGAGATGACCCAGTACTTC
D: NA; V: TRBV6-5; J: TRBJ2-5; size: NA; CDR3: CASSYDSQETQYF; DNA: TGTGCCAGCAGTTACGACAGCCAAGAGACCCAGTACTTC
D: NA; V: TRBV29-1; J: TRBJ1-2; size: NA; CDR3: CSIPEGLGRGYTF; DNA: TGCAGCATCCCGGAAGGGCTGGGACGCGGCTACACCTTC
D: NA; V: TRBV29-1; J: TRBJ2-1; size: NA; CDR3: CSVGASDGGQFF; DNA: TGCAGCGTTGGGGCTAGCGATGGGGGGCAGTTCTTC
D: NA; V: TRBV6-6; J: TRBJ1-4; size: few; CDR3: CASGQWRSEKLFF; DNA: TGTGCCAGCGGACAGTGGAGGAGTGAAAAACTGTTTTTT
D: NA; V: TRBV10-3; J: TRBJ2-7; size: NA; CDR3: CATRDTRESEQYF; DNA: TGTGCCACCCGGGACACCCGGGAATCCGAGCAGTACTTC
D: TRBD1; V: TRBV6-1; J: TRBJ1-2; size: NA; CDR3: CASKDRNCGYTF; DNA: TGTGCCAGCAAGGACAGGAACTGTGGCTACACCTTC
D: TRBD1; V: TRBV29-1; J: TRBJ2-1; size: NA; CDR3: CSAEGQGAINEQFF; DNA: TGCAGCGCCGAGGGCCAGGGGGCAATCAATGAGCAGTTCTTC
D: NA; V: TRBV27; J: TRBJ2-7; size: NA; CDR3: CASSLGRTRNEQYF; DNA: TGTGCCAGCAGTTTAGGCAGGACCAGAAACGAGCAGTACTTC
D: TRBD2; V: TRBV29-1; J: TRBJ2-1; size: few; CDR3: CSGWTSGSVEQFF; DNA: TGCAGCGGCTGGACTAGCGGGAGTGTTGAGCAGTTCTTC
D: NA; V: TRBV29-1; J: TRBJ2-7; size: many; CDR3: CSVGGGTGSLHEQYF; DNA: TGCAGCGTTGGGGGGGGGACAGGCTCCCTCCACGAGCAGTACTTC
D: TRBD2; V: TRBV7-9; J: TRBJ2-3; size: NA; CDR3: CASSLGLTSGSWRYAYF; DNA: TGTGCCAGCAGCTTAGGGTTGACTAGCGGATCTTGGAGATACGCGTATTTT
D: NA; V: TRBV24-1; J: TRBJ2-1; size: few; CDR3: CATSGGAYNEQFF; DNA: TGTGCCACCAGTGGGGGGGCATACAATGAGCAGTTCTTC
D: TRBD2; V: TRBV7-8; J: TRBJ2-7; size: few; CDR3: CASSYRGLAGGEQYF; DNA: TGTGCCAGCAGCTATCGAGGCCTAGCGGGAGGCGAGCAGTACTTC
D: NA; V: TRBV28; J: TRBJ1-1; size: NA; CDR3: CASRGGVRGTEAFF; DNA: TGTGCCAGCCGTGGGGGGGTGAGGGGAACTGAAGCTTTCTTT
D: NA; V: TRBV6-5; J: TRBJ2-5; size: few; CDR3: CASSLGGTYQETQYF; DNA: TGTGCCAGCAGCCTAGGCGGAACGTACCAAGAGACCCAGTACTTC
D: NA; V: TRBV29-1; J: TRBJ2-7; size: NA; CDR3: CSAADNYEQYF; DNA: TGCAGCGCTGCCGACAACTACGAGCAGTACTTC
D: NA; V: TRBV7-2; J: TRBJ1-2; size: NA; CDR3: CASSLGNRDRSGYTF; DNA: TGTGCCAGCAGCTTAGGGAACCGGGACCGGAGTGGCTACACCTTC
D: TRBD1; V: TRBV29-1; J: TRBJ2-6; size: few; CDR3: CSVSGTGASGANVLTF; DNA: TGCAGTGTATCCGGGACAGGGGCCTCTGGGGCCAACGTCCTGACTTTC
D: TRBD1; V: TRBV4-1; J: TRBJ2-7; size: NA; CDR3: CASSHPTGVPYEQYF; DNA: TGCGCCAGCAGCCACCCGACAGGGGTCCCCTACGAGCAGTACTTC
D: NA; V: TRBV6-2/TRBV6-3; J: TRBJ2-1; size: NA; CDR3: CASKVEVLHNEQFF; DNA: TGTGCCAGCAAGGTCGAGGTCCTTCACAATGAGCAGTTCTTC
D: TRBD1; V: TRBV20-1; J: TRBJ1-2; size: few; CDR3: CSARATGKLEGYTF; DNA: TGCAGTGCTAGAGCGACAGGGAAGCTTGAAGGCTACACCTTC
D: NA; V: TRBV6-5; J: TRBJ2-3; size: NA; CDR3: CAAWGAGVDTQYF; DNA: TGTGCCGCATGGGGGGCAGGGGTAGATACGCAGTATTTT
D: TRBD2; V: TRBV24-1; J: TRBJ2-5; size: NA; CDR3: CATSNSLGTREGETQYF; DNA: TGTGCCACCAGTAACTCCCTAGGGACACGGGAGGGAGAGACCCAGTACTTC
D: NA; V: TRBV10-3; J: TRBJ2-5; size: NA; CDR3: CATSPRSGEQYF; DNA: TGTGCCACCTCGCCTCGATCAGGGGAGCAGTACTTC
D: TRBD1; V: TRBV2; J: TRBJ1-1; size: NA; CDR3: CASRIRPGGTEAFF; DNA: TGTGCCAGCAGGATCCGCCCAGGGGGGACTGAAGCTTTCTTT
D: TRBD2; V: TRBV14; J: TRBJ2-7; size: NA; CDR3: CASSQDLGYSGRGYEQYF; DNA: TGTGCCAGCAGCCAAGATCTGGGATATAGCGGGAGAGGCTACGAGCAGTACTTC
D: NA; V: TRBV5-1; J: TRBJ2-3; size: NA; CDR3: CASSPGLGLLPRHRYAYF; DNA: TGCGCCAGCAGCCCTGGACTGGGATTGTTACCGAGGCACAGATACGCGTATTTT
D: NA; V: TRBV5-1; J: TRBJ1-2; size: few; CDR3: CASRAGKNYGYTF; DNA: TGCGCCAGCAGGGCGGGAAAGAACTATGGCTACACCTTC
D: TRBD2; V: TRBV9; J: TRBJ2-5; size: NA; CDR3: CASSPGLAPKETQYF; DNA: TGTGCCAGCAGCCCGGGACTAGCGCCTAAAGAGACCCAGTACTTC
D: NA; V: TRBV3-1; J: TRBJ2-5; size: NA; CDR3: CASSQDTAGVRQTQYF; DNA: TGTGCCAGCAGCCAAGATACGGCCGGGGTAAGACAGACCCAGTACTTC
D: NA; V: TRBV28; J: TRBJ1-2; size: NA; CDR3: CASSLGGGGTNYGYTF; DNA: TGTGCCAGCAGTTTAGGCGGGGGCGGAACTAACTATGGCTACACCTTT
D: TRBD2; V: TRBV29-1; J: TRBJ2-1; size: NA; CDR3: CSVSRAGVAGEQFF; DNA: TGCAGCGTGTCTAGAGCGGGAGTAGCGGGTGAGCAGTTCTTC
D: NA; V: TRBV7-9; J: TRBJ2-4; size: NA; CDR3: CASSPPGPQNIQYF; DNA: TGTGCCAGCAGCCCTCCGGGACCACAAAACATTCAGTACTTC
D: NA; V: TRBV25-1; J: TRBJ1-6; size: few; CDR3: CASSTTRRYNSPLHF; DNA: TGTGCCAGCAGTACCACCCGACGGTATAATTCACCCCTCCACTTT
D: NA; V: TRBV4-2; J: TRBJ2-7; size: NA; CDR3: CASSQDGEVSNEQYF; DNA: TGTGCCAGCAGCCAAGACGGGGAGGTAAGCAACGAGCAGTACTTC